This is a list of T cell receptor beta chains from one sample in a study of cytomegalovirus exposure and HLA in healthy donors. Repertoires were generated with immunoSEQ multiplex PCR, while TCRdb's copy carries only in-frame clones and drops some. This table holds 120,000 or so clones, 75% to 90% found once. Specimen: PBMCs. These receptors originate from a woman younger than 35 in good health and CMV-seronegative. Each CDR3 is given with its conserved first and last residue. The order of the fields is D gene, clone size, J gene, V gene, CDR3 protein, CDR3 DNA. A D gene is named only where the DNA matches it firmly. Only part of the rows carry a size: once, few, many, or a class if the clone is expanded.

>TRBD1|-|TRBJ2-7|TRBV10-3
CAISHDRGDPYEQYF
TGTGCCATCAGCCACGACAGGGGAGACCCCTACGAGCAGTACTTC
>-|-|TRBJ2-3|TRBV4-3
CASSQEFRVANTQYF
TGCGCCAGCAGCCAAGAATTCAGGGTGGCAAATACGCAGTATTTT
>-|-|TRBJ1-4|TRBV7-9
CASSSPRGKLFF
TGTGCCAGCAGCTCACCTCGGGGAAAACTGTTTTTT
>TRBD2|once|TRBJ2-1|TRBV30
CAWSGVSGMSEQFF
TGTGCCTGGAGTGGTGTTAGCGGGATGAGTGAGCAGTTCTTC
>TRBD2|-|TRBJ2-3|TRBV19
CASRYGTSNTDTQYF
TGTGCCAGTAGGTACGGGACTAGCAACACAGATACGCAGTATTTT
>-|-|TRBJ2-3|TRBV18
CASSPPLGWGDTDTQYF
TGTGCCAGCTCACCACCCTTAGGGTGGGGGGACACAGATACGCAGTATTTT
>TRBD2|-|TRBJ2-3|TRBV6-5
CASSYLAGGTDTQYF
TGTGCCAGCAGTTACCTAGCGGGGGGCACAGATACGCAGTATTTT
>-|few|TRBJ2-7|TRBV5-4
CASSPEWANEQYF
TGTGCCAGCAGCCCCGAGTGGGCCAACGAGCAGTACTTC
>TRBD2|-|TRBJ2-5|TRBV6-5
CASSYSIVRGGETQYF
TGTGCCAGCAGTTACTCGATTGTGCGGGGGGGAGAGACCCAGTACTTC
>TRBD2|-|TRBJ2-7|TRBV7-9
CASSSASGRNAHEQYF
TGTGCCAGCAGCTCGGCTAGCGGGAGGAATGCCCACGAGCAGTACTTC
>-|-|TRBJ2-1|TRBV28
CASNTPPRVGFDEQFF
TGTGCCAGCAACACCCCGCCCAGGGTGGGGTTTGATGAGCAGTTCTTC
>-|-|TRBJ1-2|TRBV27
CASRWGGETYGYTF
TGTGCCAGCCGATGGGGTGGGGAGACCTATGGCTACACCTTC
>-|-|TRBJ2-7|TRBV28
CASSLGDKYYEQYF
TGTGCCAGCAGTTTAGGGGACAAATACTACGAGCAGTACTTC
>-|once|TRBJ2-2|TRBV4-2
CASSETRVGRYNTGELFF
TGTGCCAGCAGCGAAACGAGGGTGGGAAGATACAACACCGGGGAGCTGTTTTTT
>-|-|TRBJ1-5|TRBV28
CASSLGAPQHF
TGTGCCAGCAGCCTGGGGGCGCCCCAGCATTTT
>TRBD2|-|TRBJ2-1|TRBV14
CASSQAGVGAYNEQFF
TGTGCCAGCAGCCAGGCGGGAGTCGGGGCCTACAATGAGCAGTTCTTC
>TRBD2|-|TRBJ2-1|TRBV9
CASSGGGGTSGRSYNEQFF
TGTGCCAGCAGCGGTGGGGGTGGGACTAGCGGGAGGTCCTACAATGAGCAGTTCTTC
>-|-|TRBJ2-5|TRBV5-1
CASSITSGLYQETQYF
TGCGCCAGCAGCATAACTTCGGGACTCTACCAAGAGACCCAGTACTTC
>-|once|TRBJ2-5|TRBV6-5
CASSYEGAGGEETQYF
TGTGCCAGCAGTTACGAGGGGGCGGGAGGTGAAGAGACCCAGTACTTC
>TRBD2|-|TRBJ2-3|TRBV7-9
CASSSSGGGTDTQYF
TGTGCCAGCAGCTCCAGCGGGGGGGGCACAGATACGCAGTATTTT
>TRBD2|-|TRBJ2-2|TRBV7-9
CASSSSGGPTGELFF
TGTGCCAGCAGCTCAAGCGGGGGGCCAACCGGGGAGCTGTTTTTT
>TRBD1|-|TRBJ2-5|TRBV27
CASSLSLTGVQETQYF
TGTGCCAGCAGTTTGTCCCTGACAGGGGTCCAAGAGACCCAGTACTTC
>-|-|TRBJ1-1|TRBV5-1
CASSTEGVMNTEAFF
TGCGCCAGCAGCACCGAGGGGGTCATGAACACTGAAGCTTTCTTT
>-|-|TRBJ1-4|TRBV6-5
CASSYSDGDEKLFF
TGTGCCAGCAGTTACTCGGACGGGGATGAAAAACTGTTTTTT
>-|-|TRBJ1-1|TRBV11-2
CASSKMTPGSTEAFF
TGTGCCAGCAGCAAAATGACTCCCGGCAGTACCGAAGCTTTCTTT
>-|few|TRBJ1-4|TRBV10-2
CASGEGTGNEKLFF
TGCGCCAGCGGGGAGGGGACGGGAAATGAAAAACTGTTTTTT
>-|-|TRBJ1-2|TRBV10-1
CASSESIGGYYGYTF
TGCGCCAGCAGTGAGTCGATCGGAGGGTACTATGGCTACACCTTC
>TRBD2|-|TRBJ2-2|TRBV10-2
CAGLAGLTGELFF
TGCGCCGGTCTAGCGGGGCTAACCGGGGAGCTGTTTTTT
>-|-|TRBJ2-1|TRBV30
CAWSRGGENEQFF
TGTGCCTGGAGTCGAGGAGGGGAAAATGAGCAGTTCTTC
>TRBD1|once|TRBJ2-7|TRBV6-1
CATRDSSYEQYF
TGTGCCACCAGGGACAGCTCGTACGAGCAGTACTTC
>-|-|TRBJ1-5|TRBV6-6
CASKDEKSARNQPQHF
TGTGCCAGCAAAGATGAAAAATCGGCGAGGAATCAGCCCCAGCATTTT
>TRBD1|-|TRBJ1-1|TRBV27
CASTVRQGLMNTEAFF
TGTGCCAGCACGGTAAGACAGGGGCTTATGAACACTGAAGCTTTCTTT
>TRBD1|-|TRBJ1-5|TRBV4-1
CASSQEGTAYQPQHF
TGCGCCAGCAGCCAAGAAGGGACAGCATATCAGCCCCAGCATTTT